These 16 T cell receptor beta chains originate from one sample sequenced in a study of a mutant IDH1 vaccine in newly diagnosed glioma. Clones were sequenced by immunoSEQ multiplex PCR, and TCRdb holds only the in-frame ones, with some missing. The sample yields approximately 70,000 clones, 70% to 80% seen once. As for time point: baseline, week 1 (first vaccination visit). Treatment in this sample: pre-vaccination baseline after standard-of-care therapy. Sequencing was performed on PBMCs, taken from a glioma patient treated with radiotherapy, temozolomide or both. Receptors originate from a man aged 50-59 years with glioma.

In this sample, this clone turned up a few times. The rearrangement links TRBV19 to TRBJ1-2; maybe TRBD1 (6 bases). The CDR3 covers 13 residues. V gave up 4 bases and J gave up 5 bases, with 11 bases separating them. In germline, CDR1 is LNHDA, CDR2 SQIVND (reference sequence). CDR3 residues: CASSTLTGYGYTF. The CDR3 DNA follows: TGTGCCAGTAGTACCCTGACAGGATATGGCTACACCTTC.

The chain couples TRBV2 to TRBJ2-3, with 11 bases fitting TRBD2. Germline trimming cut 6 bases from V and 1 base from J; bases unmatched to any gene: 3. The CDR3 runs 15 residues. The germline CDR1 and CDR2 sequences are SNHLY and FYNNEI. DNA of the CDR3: TGTGCCAGCAGGGTACTAGCGGGAGGCACAGATACGCAGTATTTT. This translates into CASRVLAGGTDTQYF.

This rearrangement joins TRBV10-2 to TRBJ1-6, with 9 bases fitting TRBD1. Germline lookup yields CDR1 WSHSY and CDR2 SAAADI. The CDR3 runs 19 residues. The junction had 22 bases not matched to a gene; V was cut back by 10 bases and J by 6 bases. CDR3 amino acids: CATQGERDRDVFGNSPLHF. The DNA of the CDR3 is TGCGCCACCCAGGGGGAACGGGACAGGGACGTCTTTGGTAATTCACCCCTCCACTTT.

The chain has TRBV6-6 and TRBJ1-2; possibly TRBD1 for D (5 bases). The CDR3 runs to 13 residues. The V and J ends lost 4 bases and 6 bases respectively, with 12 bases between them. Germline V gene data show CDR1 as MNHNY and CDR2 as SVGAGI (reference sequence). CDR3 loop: CASSSYDSNGYTF. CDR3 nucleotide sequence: TGTGCCAGCAGTTCTTACGACAGCAATGGCTACACCTTC.

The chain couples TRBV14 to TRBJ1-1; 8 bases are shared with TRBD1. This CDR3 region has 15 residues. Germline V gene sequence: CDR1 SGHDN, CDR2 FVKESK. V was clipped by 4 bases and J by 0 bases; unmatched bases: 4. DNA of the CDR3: TGTGCCAGCAGCCGCCCGGACAGGGTGAACACTGAAGCTTTCTTT. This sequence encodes CASSRPDRVNTEAFF.

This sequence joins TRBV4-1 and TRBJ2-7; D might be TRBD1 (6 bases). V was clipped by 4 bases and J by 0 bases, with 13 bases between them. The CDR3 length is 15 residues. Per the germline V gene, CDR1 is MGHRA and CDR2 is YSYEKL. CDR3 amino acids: CASSLARDTSYEQYF. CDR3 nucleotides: TGCGCCAGCAGCCTAGCCCGGGACACCTCCTACGAGCAGTACTTC.

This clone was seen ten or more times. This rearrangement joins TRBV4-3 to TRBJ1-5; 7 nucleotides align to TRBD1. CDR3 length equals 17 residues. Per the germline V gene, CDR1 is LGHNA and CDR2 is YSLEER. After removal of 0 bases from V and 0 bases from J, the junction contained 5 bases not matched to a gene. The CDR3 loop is CASSQDAQGGSNQPQHF. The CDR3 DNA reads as TGCGCCAGCAGCCAAGACGCCCAGGGGGGTAGCAATCAGCCCCAGCATTTT.

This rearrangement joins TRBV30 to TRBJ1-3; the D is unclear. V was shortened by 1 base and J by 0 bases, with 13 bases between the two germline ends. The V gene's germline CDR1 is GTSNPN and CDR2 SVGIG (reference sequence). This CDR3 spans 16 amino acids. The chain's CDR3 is CAWSGNLFSSGNTIYF. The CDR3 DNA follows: TGTGCCTGGAGTGGTAATCTGTTCTCCTCTGGAAACACCATATATTTT.

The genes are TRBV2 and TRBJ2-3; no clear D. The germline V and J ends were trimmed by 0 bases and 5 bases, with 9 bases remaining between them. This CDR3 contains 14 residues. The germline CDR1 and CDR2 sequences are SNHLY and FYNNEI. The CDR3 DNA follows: TGTGCCAGCAGTGAAGCCCAGGATGGAGATACGCAGTATTTT. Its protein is CASSEAQDGDTQYF. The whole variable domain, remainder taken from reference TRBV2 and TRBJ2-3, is EPEVTQTPSHQVTQMGQEVILRCVPISNHLYFYWYRQILGQKVEFLVSFYNNEISEKSEIFDDQFSVERPDGSNFTLKIRSTKLEDSAMYFCASSEAQDGDTQYFGPGTRLTVL.

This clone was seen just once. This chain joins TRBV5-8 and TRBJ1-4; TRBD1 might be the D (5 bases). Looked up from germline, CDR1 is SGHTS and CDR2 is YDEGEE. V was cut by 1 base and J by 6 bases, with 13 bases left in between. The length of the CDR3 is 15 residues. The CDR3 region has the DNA TGTGCCAGCAGCTTGAGGCCAGGGACGGATGAAAAACTGTTTTTT. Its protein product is CASSLRPGTDEKLFF.

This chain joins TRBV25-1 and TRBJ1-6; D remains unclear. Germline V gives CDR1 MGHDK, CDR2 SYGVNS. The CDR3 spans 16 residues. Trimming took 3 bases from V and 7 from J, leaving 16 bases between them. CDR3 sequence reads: CASSDEGITVNSPLHF. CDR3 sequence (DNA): TGTGCCAGCAGTGACGAGGGAATTACGGTCAATTCACCCCTCCACTTT. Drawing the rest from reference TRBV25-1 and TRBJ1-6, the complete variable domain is EADIYQTPRYLVIGTGKKITLECSQTMGHDKMYWYQQDPGMELHLIHYSYGVNSTEKGDLSSESTVSRIRTEHFPLTLESARPSHTSQYLCASSDEGITVNSPLHFGNGTRLTVT.

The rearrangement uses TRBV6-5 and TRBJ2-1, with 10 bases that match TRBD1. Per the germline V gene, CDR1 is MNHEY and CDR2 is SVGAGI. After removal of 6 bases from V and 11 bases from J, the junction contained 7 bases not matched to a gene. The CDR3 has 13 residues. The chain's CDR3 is CASRSGDRGQQFF. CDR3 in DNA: TGTGCCAGCAGGAGCGGGGACAGGGGACAGCAGTTCTTC.

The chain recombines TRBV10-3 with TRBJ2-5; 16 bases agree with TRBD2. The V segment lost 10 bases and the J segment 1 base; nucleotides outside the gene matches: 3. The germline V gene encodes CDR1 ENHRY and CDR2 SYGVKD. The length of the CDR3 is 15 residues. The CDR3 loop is CATGTSGGAQETQYF. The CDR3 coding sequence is TGTGCCACCGGGACTAGCGGGGGGGCCCAAGAGACCCAGTACTTC.

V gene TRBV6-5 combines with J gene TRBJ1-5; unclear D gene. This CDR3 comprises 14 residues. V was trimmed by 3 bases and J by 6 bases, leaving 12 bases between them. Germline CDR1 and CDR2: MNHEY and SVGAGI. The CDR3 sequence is CASSYLGVSQPQHF. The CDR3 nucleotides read TGTGCCAGCAGTTATCTTGGAGTGAGTCAGCCCCAGCATTTT.

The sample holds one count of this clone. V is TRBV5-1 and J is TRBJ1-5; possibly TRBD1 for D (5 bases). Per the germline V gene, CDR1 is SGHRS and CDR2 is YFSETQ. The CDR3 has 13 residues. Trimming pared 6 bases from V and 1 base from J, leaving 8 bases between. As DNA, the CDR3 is TGCGCCAGCATCCGACAGAGCAATCAGCCCCAGCATTTT. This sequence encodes CASIRQSNQPQHF.

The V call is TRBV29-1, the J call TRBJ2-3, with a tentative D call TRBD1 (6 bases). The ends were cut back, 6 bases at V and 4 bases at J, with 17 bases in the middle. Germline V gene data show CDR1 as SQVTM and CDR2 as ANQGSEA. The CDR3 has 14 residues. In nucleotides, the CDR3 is TGCAGCGTCGAACAGGGTAATAAGGCAGATACGCAGTATTTT. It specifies CSVEQGNKADTQYF.